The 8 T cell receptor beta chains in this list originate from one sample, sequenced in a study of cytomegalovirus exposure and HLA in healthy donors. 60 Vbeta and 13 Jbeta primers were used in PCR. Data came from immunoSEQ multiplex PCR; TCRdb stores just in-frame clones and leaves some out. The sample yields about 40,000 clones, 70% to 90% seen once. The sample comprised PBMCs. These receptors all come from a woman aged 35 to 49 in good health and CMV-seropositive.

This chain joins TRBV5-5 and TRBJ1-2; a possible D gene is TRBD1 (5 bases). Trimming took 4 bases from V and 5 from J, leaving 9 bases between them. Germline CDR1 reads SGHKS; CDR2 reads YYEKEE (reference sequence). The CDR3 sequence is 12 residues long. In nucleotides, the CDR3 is TGTGCCAGCAGCCTCGGACAATATGGCTACACCTTC. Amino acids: CASSLGQYGYTF. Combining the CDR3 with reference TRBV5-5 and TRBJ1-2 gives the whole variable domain DAGVTQSPTHLIKTRGQQVTLRCSPISGHKSVSWYQQVLGQGPQFIFQYYEKEERGRGNFPDRFSARQFPNYSSELNVNALLLGDSALYLCASSLGQYGYTFGSGTRLTVV.

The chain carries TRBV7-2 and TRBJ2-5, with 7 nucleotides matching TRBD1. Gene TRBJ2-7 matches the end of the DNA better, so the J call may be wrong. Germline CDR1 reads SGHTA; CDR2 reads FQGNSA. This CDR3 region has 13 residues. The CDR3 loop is CASSSGQIYEQYF. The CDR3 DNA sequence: TGTGCCAGCAGCTCGGGACAGATATACGAGCAGTACTTC.

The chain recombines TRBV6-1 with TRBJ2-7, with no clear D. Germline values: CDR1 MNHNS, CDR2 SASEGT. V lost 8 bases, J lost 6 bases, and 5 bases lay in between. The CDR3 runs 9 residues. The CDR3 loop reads CASGLEQYF. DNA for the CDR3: TGTGCCAGCGGCCTCGAGCAGTACTTC.

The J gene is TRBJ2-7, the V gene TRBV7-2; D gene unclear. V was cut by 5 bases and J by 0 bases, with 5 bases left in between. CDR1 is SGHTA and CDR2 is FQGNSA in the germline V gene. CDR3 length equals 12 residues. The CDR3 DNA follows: TGTGCCAGCAGCCCCCTCTCCTACGAGCAGTACTTC. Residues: CASSPLSYEQYF. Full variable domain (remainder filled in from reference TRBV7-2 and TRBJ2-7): GAGVSQSPSNKVTEKGKDVELRCDPISGHTALYWYRQSLGQGLEFLIYFQGNSAPDKSGLPSDRFSAERTGGSVSTLTIQRTQQEDSAVYLCASSPLSYEQYFGPGTRLTVT.

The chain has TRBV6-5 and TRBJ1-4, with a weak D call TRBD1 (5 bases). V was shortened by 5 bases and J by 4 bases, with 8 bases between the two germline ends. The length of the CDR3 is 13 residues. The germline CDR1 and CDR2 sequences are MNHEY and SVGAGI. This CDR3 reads CASSRQFNEKLFF. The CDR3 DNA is TGTGCCAGCAGTAGACAGTTTAATGAAAAACTGTTTTTT.

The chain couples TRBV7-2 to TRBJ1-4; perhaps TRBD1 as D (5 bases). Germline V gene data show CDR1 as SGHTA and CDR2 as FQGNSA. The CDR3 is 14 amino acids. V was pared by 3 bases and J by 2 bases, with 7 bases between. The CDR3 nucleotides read TGTGCCAGCAGCTTTGGGGGGACTAATGAAAAACTGTTTTTT. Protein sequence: CASSFGGTNEKLFF.

The CDR3 bases are TGTGCCAGCAGCCCAGAAACAGGGGGCCTCTACGAGCAGTACTTC. Its translation is CASSPETGGLYEQYF. This chain joins TRBV14 and TRBJ2-7, with 9 positions matching TRBD1. The CDR3 has 15 amino acids. Germline values: CDR1 SGHDN, CDR2 FVKESK. With V trimmed by 4 bases and J by 3 bases, 7 bases remained unmatched. Looking up the rest from reference TRBV14 and TRBJ2-7 gives the full variable domain: EAGVTQFPSHSVIEKGQTVTLRCDPISGHDNLYWYRRVMGKEIKFLLHFVKESKQDESGMPNNRFLAERTGGTYSTLKVQPAELEDSGVYFCASSPETGGLYEQYFGPGTRLTVT.

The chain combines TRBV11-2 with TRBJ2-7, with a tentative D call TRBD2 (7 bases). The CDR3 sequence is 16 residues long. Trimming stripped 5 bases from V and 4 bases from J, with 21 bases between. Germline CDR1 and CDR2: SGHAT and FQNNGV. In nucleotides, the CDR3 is TGTGCCAGCAGCCGACGGGGGGCAGGGGAAACGTACGAGCAGTACTTC. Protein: CASSRRGAGETYEQYF.